One and the same sample provided the 3 T cell receptor beta chains below, sequenced in a study of a mutant IDH1 vaccine in newly diagnosed glioma. Time point defined: week 47, end of study. Vaccination comprised doses that each held 300 ug of mutant IDH1 20-mer peptide, plus topical imiquimod. Their antigens remain unidentified. The repertoire was sequenced with immunoSEQ multiplex PCR; TCRdb's copy has only in-frame clones and lacks some. Of around 54,000 clones listed, around 83% are singletons. The sequencing here drew on PBMCs, taken from a glioma patient whose treatment included an IDH1 peptide vaccine. These TCRs come from a woman aged 45-65 years with glioma.

V and J are TRBV4-3 and TRBJ2-2, with D hard to call. From germline, CDR1 is LGHNA and CDR2 YSLEER. V was trimmed by 1 base and J by 2 bases, leaving 8 bases between them. The CDR3 has 15 amino acids. The CDR3 DNA follows: TGCGCCAGCAGCCAAGGTAGATTTAACACCGGGGAGCTGTTTTTT. Its translation: CASSQGRFNTGELFF.

The chain is built from TRBV9 and TRBJ1-1, with D maybe TRBD1 (5 bases). CDR3 length equals 17 residues. Germline CDR1 and CDR2: SGDLS and YYNGEE. V shed 0 bases and J shed 1 base, with 16 bases lying between them. The CDR3 spells CASSVEDWDPKNTEAFF. CDR3 coding DNA: TGTGCCAGCAGCGTAGAGGACTGGGACCCGAAGAACACTGAAGCTTTCTTT.

The rearrangement joins TRBV5-1 to TRBJ2-2; the D gene is possibly TRBD2 (6 bases). The V gene lost 7 bases and the J gene lost 3 bases, with 13 bases spanning the gap. This CDR3 spans 14 amino acids. The germline CDR1 and CDR2 sequences are SGHRS and YFSETQ. The CDR3 sequence is CASRFGGDTGELFF. The CDR3 DNA sequence: TGCGCCAGCCGATTCGGCGGGGACACCGGGGAGCTGTTTTTT.